The 5 T cell receptor beta chains in this list originate from one sample, sequenced in a study of PD-1 blockade in classical Hodgkin lymphoma. Clones were read by immunoSEQ multiplex PCR, and TCRdb kept only the in-frame ones, dropping some. This table holds fewer than 25,000 clones, roughly 73% found once. Every one of the patients relapsed after autologous stem cell transplantation (brentuximab vedotin exposure was variable). The sample in question was peripheral blood mononuclear cells (PBMCs), obtained before the second cycle of nivolumab. The receptors stem from a human donor with classical Hodgkin lymphoma.

The CDR3 nucleotides read TGTGCCAGTAGTATCCGAAGGGGCGGCGAGCAGTACTTC. It is translated as CASSIRRGGEQYF. The gene calls are TRBV19 and TRBJ2-7, with D maybe TRBD1 (5 bases). The CDR3 sequence is 13 residues long. Germline V CDR1 and CDR2: LNHDA, SQIVND (reference sequence). The V end was cut by 3 bases, the J end by 6 bases, with 12 bases between.

V usage is TRBV28 and J usage is TRBJ1-2, with no clear D. The CDR3 has 12 residues. V was pared by 7 bases and J by 7 bases, with 13 bases between. Germline CDR1 is MDHEN and CDR2 is SYDVKM. CDR3 protein: CASISERSGYTF. The DNA for the CDR3 is TGTGCCAGCATCTCGGAACGTTCTGGCTACACCTTC.

A single count supports this clone. The chain has TRBV19 and TRBJ1-2; perhaps TRBD1 as D (6 bases). Germline values: CDR1 LNHDA, CDR2 SQIVND (reference sequence). The V end was cut by 7 bases, the J end by 7 bases, with 19 bases between. The CDR3 runs 14 residues. CDR3 in amino acids: CASTLQGNSLGYTF. The CDR3 region has the DNA TGTGCCAGTACCTTACAGGGAAATAGCCTTGGCTACACCTTC.

This chain joins TRBV7-2 and TRBJ2-3, with D hard to call. CDR3 size: 15 residues. The V end lost 2 bases, the J end lost 1 base, and 10 bases lay between the germline ends. CDR1 and CDR2 from the germline V gene are SGHTA and FQGNSA. CDR3 sequence (DNA): TGTGCCAGCAGCTTACGAGGACCAGGCACAGATACGCAGTATTTT. Translation gives CASSLRGPGTDTQYF.

This rearrangement joins TRBV30 to TRBJ1-1, with a weak D call TRBD1 (6 bases). CDR1 GTSNPN and CDR2 SVGIG come from the germline V gene (reference sequence). The CDR3 runs to 12 residues. The V gene lost 4 bases and the J gene lost 7 bases, with 13 bases spanning the gap. The CDR3 nucleotides are TGTGCCTGGAAAAACAGGGCAATTGAAGCTTTCTTT. Its translation: CAWKNRAIEAFF.